These T cell receptor beta chains were read from a single sample in a study of Tregs in tolerant kidney transplant recipients. Generated by immunoSEQ multiplex PCR, the TCRdb table keeps only in-frame clones and is missing some. The sample records about 44,000 clones, about 95% being singletons. No antigen has been assigned to these receptors. The sequenced material came from Tregs from blood cultured with allogeneic cells. These receptors all come from a human donor in good health. CDR3s include the opening cysteine and the closing phenylalanine or tryptophan. The D gene is left open where the match is weak. Clone size is shown for a subset of rows, as once, few, many or a class of expanded clone.

TRBV7-9	TRBJ2-1	.	.	CASSFGLGLALLKAFF	TGTGCCAGCAGCTTTGGGCTGGGGCTAGCCCTACTTAAGGCGTTCTTC
TRBV6-5	TRBJ1-1	.	TRBD1	CASSYSGGMNTEAFF	TGTGCCAGCAGTTACTCAGGGGGCATGAACACTGAAGCTTTCTTT
TRBV25-1	TRBJ2-4	.	TRBD2	CASSALGLAGKNIQYF	TGTGCCAGCAGTGCCCTGGGACTAGCGGGCAAAAACATTCAGTACTTC
TRBV15	TRBJ1-1	.	.	CATSRDRVNTEAFF	TGTGCCACCAGCAGAGACAGGGTGAACACTGAAGCTTTCTTT
TRBV5-1	TRBJ1-1	.	.	CASSLGLSADTEAFF	TGCGCCAGCAGCTTGGGCCTCTCGGCGGACACTGAAGCTTTCTTT
TRBV5-5	TRBJ1-5	.	TRBD1	CASSHGQGAIGNQPQHF	TGTGCCAGCAGCCACGGACAGGGGGCAATTGGTAATCAGCCCCAGCATTTT
TRBV18	TRBJ2-7	.	.	CASSTKRYEQYF	TGTGCCAGCTCAACGAAAAGGTACGAGCAGTACTTC
TRBV6-6	TRBJ1-6	.	.	CASSYSAAGSPLHF	TGTGCCAGCAGTTACTCGGCAGCCGGCTCACCCCTCCACTTT
TRBV20-1	TRBJ2-7	.	.	CTPGHSYEQYF	TGCACTCCGGGCCACTCCTACGAGCAGTACTTC
TRBV5-5	TRBJ1-2	.	.	CASSLFIQATTGYTF	TGTGCCAGCAGCTTGTTTATACAGGCGACGACTGGCTACACCTTC
TRBV29-1	TRBJ2-2	.	.	CSVEGRNTGELFF	TGCAGCGTTGAAGGAAGGAACACCGGGGAGCTGTTTTTT
TRBV15	TRBJ1-2	.	.	CATSRSPVSGGAQRYGYTF	TGTGCCACCAGCAGAAGCCCGGTGTCTGGAGGGGCACAACGCTATGGCTACACCTTC
TRBV6-6	TRBJ1-1	.	.	CASAGKNTEAFF	TGTGCCAGTGCAGGGAAGAACACTGAAGCTTTCTTT
TRBV9	TRBJ2-3	.	.	CASSVAQTPDTQYF	TGTGCCAGCAGCGTAGCTCAGACCCCGGATACGCAGTATTTT
TRBV7-9	TRBJ1-1	.	TRBD1	CASSSLAARGYGNTEAFF	TGTGCCAGCAGCTCCTTGGCGGCCAGGGGGTATGGGAACACTGAAGCTTTCTTT
TRBV7-2	TRBJ2-3	.	.	CASSFEVPDTQYF	TGTGCCAGCAGCTTCGAAGTACCGGATACGCAGTATTTT
TRBV7-9	TRBJ2-7	.	TRBD1	CASSAWGQGHGQYF	TGTGCCAGCAGCGCCTGGGGACAGGGGCATGGGCAGTACTTC
TRBV10-1	TRBJ2-7	.	.	CASSETGYHEQYF	TGCGCCAGCAGTGAGACAGGGTACCACGAGCAGTACTTC
TRBV9	TRBJ2-1	.	TRBD2	CASSRAGGPNEQFF	TGTGCCAGCAGCCGAGCGGGGGGGCCAAATGAGCAGTTCTTC
TRBV10-1	TRBJ1-6	.	.	CASSESSGGSPLHF	TGCGCCAGCAGTGAGTCCTCGGGTGGTTCACCCCTCCACTTT
TRBV5-6	TRBJ2-4	.	.	CASSLAGTKNIQYF	TGTGCCAGCAGCTTGGCCGGGACCAAAAACATTCAGTACTTC
TRBV7-2	TRBJ1-2	.	.	CASSLFRGSNYGYTF	TGTGCCAGCAGCTTATTCCGGGGCTCCAACTATGGCTACACCTTC
TRBV5-1	TRBJ2-2	.	.	CASTRGASGTGGSGELFF	TGCGCCAGCACCCGGGGGGCTAGCGGGACAGGAGGCTCCGGGGAGCTGTTTTTT
TRBV6-5	TRBJ1-6	.	TRBD1	CASKVQGRDNSPLHF	TGTGCCAGCAAGGTACAGGGGAGGGATAATTCACCCCTCCACTTT
TRBV27	TRBJ2-2	few	TRBD2	CASSWGREANTGELFF	TGTGCCAGCAGTTGGGGGCGGGAGGCAAACACCGGGGAGCTGTTTTTT
TRBV5-6	TRBJ2-2	.	.	CASSPLGRGRSNTGELFF	TGTGCCAGCAGCCCCCTTGGGAGGGGGCGATCAAACACCGGGGAGCTGTTTTTT
TRBV2	TRBJ1-1	.	.	CASRTVGGWTEAFF	TGTGCCAGCAGAACCGTCGGGGGGTGGACTGAAGCTTTCTTT
TRBV7-2	TRBJ1-5	.	.	CASSLVPTGLYSNQPQHF	TGTGCCAGCAGCTTGGTACCGACCGGCCTATATAGCAATCAGCCCCAGCATTTT
TRBV5-6	TRBJ2-1	.	.	CASSLGDRFYNEQFF	TGTGCCAGCAGCTTGGGAGACAGATTCTACAATGAGCAGTTCTTC
TRBV10-1	TRBJ1-3	.	.	CASSESMADGGNTIYF	TGCGCCAGCAGTGAGTCGATGGCCGACGGCGGAAACACCATATATTTT
TRBV5-1	TRBJ2-7	once	.	CASSLQGNEQYF	TGCGCCAGCAGCCTGCAGGGTAATGAGCAGTACTTC
TRBV7-8	TRBJ1-1	.	.	CASSSNRYTEAFF	TGTGCCAGCAGCTCCAATAGATACACTGAAGCTTTCTTT
TRBV6-1	TRBJ2-1	.	TRBD1	CASSPGTGVNNEQFF	TGTGCCAGCAGCCCCGGGACAGGGGTTAACAATGAGCAGTTCTTC
TRBV10-2	TRBJ2-2	.	TRBD1	CASSESGQALNTGELFF	TGCGCCAGCAGTGAGTCGGGACAGGCCCTGAACACCGGGGAGCTGTTTTTT
TRBV19	TRBJ1-1	.	.	CATAWGTEAFF	TGTGCCACCGCCTGGGGGACTGAAGCTTTCTTT
TRBV19	TRBJ1-5	.	.	CASIENWGGTLNQPQHF	TGTGCCAGTATCGAAAACTGGGGAGGAACCCTCAATCAGCCCCAGCATTTT
TRBV10-3	TRBJ2-2	.	.	CAISESGGGLNTGELFF	TGTGCCATCAGTGAGTCCGGGGGCGGGTTGAACACCGGGGAGCTGTTTTTT
TRBV18	TRBJ1-5	.	.	CASSPNSNQPQHF	TGTGCCAGCTCACCTAATAGCAATCAGCCCCAGCATTTT
TRBV18	TRBJ2-5	once	TRBD1	CASSPRDRGLMETQYF	TGTGCCAGCTCACCCCGGGACAGGGGGCTTATGGAGACCCAGTACTTC
TRBV6-5	TRBJ1-3	.	.	CASIKDRSSGNTIYF	TGTGCCAGCATCAAGGACAGAAGCTCTGGAAACACCATATATTTT
TRBV29-1	TRBJ2-1	.	.	CSFRAYNEQFF	TGCAGCTTTCGGGCCTACAATGAGCAGTTCTTC
TRBV14	TRBJ2-1	.	TRBD2	CASSQYSRGGNNEQFF	TGTGCCAGCAGCCAGTATTCTCGCGGGGGGAACAATGAGCAGTTCTTC
TRBV29-1	TRBJ2-5	.	.	CSVEGRWETQYF	TGCAGCGTTGAAGGGCGGTGGGAGACCCAGTACTTC
TRBV18	TRBJ2-7	.	TRBD1	CASSPGQDRGQYF	TGTGCCAGCTCACCCGGACAGGACCGAGGGCAGTACTTC
TRBV7-9	TRBJ2-5	.	TRBD2	CASSLWLAGEETQYF	TGTGCCAGCAGCTTATGGCTAGCGGGGGAAGAGACCCAGTACTTC
TRBV19	TRBJ1-3	.	.	CASSIVPFSGNTIYF	TGTGCCAGTAGTATAGTTCCGTTCTCTGGAAACACCATATATTTT
TRBV6-5	TRBJ1-1	.	TRBD1	CASSSGTRGGTEAFF	TGTGCCAGCAGTTCCGGGACCAGGGGGGGAACTGAAGCTTTCTTT
TRBV20-1	TRBJ1-2	.	.	CNTGHYGYTF	TGCAATACAGGGCATTATGGCTACACCTTC
TRBV5-6	TRBJ1-4	.	.	CASSFYGPNEKLFF	TGTGCCAGCAGCTTTTATGGTCCCAATGAAAAACTGTTTTTT
TRBV15	TRBJ1-3	.	TRBD1	CATSLNRGGGNTIYF	TGTGCCACCAGCCTAAACAGGGGTGGTGGAAACACCATATATTTT